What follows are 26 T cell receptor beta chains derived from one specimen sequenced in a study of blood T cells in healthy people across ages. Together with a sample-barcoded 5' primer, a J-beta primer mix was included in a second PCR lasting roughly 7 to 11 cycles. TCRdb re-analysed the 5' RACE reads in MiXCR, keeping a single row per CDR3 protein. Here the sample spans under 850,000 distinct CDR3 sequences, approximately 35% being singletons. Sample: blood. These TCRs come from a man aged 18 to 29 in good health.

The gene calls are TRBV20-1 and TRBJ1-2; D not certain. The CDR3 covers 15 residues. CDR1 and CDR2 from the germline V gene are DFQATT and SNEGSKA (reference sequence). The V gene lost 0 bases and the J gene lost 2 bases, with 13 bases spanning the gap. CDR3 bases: TGCAGTGCTAGAGATCGTGCAGGAGGGAACTATGGCTACACCTTC. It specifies CSARDRAGGNYGYTF.

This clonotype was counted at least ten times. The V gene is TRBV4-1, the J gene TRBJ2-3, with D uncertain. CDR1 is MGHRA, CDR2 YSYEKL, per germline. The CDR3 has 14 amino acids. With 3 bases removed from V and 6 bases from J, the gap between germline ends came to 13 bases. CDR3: CASSQSAFGDTQYF. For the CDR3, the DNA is TGCGCCAGCAGCCAGAGTGCCTTCGGGGATACGCAGTATTTT.

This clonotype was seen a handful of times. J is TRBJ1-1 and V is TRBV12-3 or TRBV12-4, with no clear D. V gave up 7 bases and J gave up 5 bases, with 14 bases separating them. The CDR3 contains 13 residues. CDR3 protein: CASTSTPGTEAFF. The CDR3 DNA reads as TGTGCCAGCACCTCAACCCCCGGTACTGAAGCTTTCTTT.

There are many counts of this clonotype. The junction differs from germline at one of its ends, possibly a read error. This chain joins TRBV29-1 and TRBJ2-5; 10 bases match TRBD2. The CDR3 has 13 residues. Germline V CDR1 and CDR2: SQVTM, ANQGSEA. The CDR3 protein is CSLETSGFATQYF. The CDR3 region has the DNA TGCAGCCTTGAGACTAGCGGGTTTGCGACCCAGTACTTC.

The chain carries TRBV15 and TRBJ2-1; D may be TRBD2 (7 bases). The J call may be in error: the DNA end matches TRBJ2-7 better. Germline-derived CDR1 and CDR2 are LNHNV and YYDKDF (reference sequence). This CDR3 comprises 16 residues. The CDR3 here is CATSGEGRGNDNEQYF. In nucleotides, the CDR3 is TGTGCCACCAGCGGGGAGGGCAGGGGCAACGACAATGAGCAGTACTTC.

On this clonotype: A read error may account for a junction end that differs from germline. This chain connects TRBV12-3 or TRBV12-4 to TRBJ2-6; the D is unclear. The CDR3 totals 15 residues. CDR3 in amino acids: CASSARAPGTNVLTF. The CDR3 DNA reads TGTGCCAGCAGTGCCCGGGCGCCTGGGACCAACGTCCTGACTTTC.

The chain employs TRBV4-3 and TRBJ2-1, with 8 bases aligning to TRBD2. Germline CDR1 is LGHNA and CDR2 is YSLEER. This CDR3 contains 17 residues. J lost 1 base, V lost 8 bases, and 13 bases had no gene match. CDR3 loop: CASGSGAAGASYNEQFF. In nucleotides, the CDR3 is TGCGCCAGCGGATCCGGGGCAGCGGGGGCTTCCTACAATGAGCAGTTCTTC.

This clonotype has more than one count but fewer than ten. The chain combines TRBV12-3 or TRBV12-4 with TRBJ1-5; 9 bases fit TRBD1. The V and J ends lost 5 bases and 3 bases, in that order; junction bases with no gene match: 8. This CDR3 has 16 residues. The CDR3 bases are TGTGCCAGCAGTCCAAACTACAGGGGGCCCAATCAGCCCCAGCATTTT. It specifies CASSPNYRGPNQPQHF.

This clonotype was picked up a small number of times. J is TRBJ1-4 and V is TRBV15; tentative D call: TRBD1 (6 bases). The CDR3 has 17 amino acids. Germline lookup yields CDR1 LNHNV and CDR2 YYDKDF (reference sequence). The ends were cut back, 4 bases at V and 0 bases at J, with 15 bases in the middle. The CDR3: CATSILPNRATNEKLFF. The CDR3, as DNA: TGTGCCACCAGCATACTTCCGAACAGGGCAACTAATGAAAAACTGTTTTTT.

The CDR3 DNA reads as TGCGCCAGCAGCGACACCGGGACCGGGGAGCTGTTTTTT. This encodes CASSDTGTGELFF. This sequence joins TRBV5-1 and TRBJ2-2; D not certain. The CDR3 is 13 amino acids. Germline V CDR1 and CDR2: SGHRS, YFSETQ. V was trimmed by 4 bases and J by 5 bases, leaving 9 bases between them. Variable domain in full (rest from reference TRBV5-1 and TRBJ2-2): KAGVTQTPRYLIKTRGQQVTLSCSPISGHRSVSWYQQTPGQGLQFLFEYFSETQRNKGNFPGRFSGRQFSNSRSEMNVSTLELGDSALYLCASSDTGTGELFFGEGSRLTVL.

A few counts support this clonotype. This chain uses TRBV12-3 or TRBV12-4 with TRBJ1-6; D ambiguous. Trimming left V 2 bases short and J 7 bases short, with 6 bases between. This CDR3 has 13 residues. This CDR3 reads CASSLRENSPLHF. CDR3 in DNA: TGTGCCAGCAGTTTAAGAGAGAATTCACCCCTCCACTTT.

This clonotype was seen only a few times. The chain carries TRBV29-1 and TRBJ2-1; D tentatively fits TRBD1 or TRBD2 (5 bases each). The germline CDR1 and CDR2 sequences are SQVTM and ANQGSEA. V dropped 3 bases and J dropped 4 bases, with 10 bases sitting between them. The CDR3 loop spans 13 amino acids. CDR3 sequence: CSVDGTVYNEQFF. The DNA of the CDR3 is TGCAGCGTTGATGGGACGGTTTACAATGAGCAGTTCTTC.

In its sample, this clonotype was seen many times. The CDR3 DNA sequence: TGTGCCAGCAGTGCTAGTGGCAATCAGCCCCAGCATTTT. Protein product: CASSASGNQPQHF. This chain uses TRBV12-3 or TRBV12-4 with TRBJ1-5; no reliable D call. This CDR3 is built from 13 residues. V shed 5 bases and J shed 2 bases, with 7 bases lying between them.

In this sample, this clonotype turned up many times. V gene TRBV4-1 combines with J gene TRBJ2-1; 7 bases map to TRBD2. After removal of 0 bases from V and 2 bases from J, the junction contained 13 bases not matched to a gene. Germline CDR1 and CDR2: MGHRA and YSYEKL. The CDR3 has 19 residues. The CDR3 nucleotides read TGCGCCAGCAGCCAAGATAACGGGGGACTAACTGGCCCCTACAATGAGCAGTTCTTC. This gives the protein CASSQDNGGLTGPYNEQFF.

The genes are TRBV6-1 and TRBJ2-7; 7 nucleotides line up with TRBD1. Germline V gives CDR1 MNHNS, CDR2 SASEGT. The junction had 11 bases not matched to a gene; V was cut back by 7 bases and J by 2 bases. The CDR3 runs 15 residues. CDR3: CASNLRDSATYEQYF. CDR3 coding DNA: TGTGCCAGCAACCTCCGGGACAGCGCTACCTACGAGCAGTACTTC.

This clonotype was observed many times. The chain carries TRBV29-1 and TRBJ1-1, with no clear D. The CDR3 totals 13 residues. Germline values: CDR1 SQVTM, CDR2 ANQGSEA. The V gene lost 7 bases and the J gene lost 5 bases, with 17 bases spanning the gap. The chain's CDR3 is CSAATLLTTEAFF. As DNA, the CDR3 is TGCAGCGCCGCGACCCTACTAACTACTGAAGCTTTCTTT.

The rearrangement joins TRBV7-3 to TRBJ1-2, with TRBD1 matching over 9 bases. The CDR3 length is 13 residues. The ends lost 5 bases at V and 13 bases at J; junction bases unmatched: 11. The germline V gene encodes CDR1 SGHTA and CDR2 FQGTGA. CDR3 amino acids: CASSAQGQGISTF. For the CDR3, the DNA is TGTGCCAGCAGCGCCCAGGGACAGGGAATAAGCACCTTC.

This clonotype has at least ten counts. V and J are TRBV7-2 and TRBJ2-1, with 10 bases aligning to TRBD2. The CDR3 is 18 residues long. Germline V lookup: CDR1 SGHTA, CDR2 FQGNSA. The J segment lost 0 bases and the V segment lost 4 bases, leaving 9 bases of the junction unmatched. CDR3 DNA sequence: TGTGCCAGCAGCTCCTCGGGACTAGCGAGGAGCTCCTACAATGAGCAGTTCTTC. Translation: CASSSSGLARSSYNEQFF.

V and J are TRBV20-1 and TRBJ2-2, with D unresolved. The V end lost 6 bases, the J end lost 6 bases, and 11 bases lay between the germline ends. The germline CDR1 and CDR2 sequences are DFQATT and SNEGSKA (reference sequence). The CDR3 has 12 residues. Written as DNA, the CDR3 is TGCAGTGCGGCAGAAGTCCCCGGGGAGCTGTTTTTT. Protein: CSAAEVPGELFF.

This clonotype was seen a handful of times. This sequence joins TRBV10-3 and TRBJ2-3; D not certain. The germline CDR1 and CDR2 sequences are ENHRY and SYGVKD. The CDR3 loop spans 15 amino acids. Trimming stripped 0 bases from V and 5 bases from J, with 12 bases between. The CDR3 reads CAISESSLGGDTQYF. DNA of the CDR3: TGTGCCATCAGTGAGTCTTCCCTGGGCGGAGATACGCAGTATTTT.

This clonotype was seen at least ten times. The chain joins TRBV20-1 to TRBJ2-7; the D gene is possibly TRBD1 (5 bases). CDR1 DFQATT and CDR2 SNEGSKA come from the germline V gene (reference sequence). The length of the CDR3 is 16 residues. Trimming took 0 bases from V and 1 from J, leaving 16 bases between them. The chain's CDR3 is CSARDLFRASSYEQYF. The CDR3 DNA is TGCAGTGCTAGAGATCTCTTCAGGGCTTCTTCCTACGAGCAGTACTTC.

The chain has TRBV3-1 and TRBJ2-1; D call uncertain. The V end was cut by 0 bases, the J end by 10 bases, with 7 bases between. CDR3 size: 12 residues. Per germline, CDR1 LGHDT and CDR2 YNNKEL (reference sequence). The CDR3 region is CASSQEGKEQFF. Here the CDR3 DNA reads TGTGCCAGCAGCCAAGAGGGAAAGGAGCAGTTCTTC.

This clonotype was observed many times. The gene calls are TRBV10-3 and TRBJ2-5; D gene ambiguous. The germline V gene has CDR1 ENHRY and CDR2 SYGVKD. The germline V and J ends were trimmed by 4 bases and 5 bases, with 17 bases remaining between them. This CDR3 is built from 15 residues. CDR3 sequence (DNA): TGTGCCATCAGTGCCGGGCCGCGAACCGTGGAGACCCAGTACTTC. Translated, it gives CAISAGPRTVETQYF.

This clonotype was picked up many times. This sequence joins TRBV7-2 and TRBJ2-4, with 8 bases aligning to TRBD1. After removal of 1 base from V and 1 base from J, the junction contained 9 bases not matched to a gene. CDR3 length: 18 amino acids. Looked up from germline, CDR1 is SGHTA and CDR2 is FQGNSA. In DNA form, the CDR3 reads TGTGCCAGCAGCTTAGATTATAGGACAGGGTTGGCCAAAAACATTCAGTACTTC. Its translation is CASSLDYRTGLAKNIQYF.

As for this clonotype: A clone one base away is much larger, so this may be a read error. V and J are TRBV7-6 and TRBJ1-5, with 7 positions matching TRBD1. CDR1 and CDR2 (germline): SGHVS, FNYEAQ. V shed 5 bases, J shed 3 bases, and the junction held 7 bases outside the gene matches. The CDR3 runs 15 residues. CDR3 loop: CASSADREFNQPQHF. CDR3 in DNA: TGTGCCAGCAGCGCTGACAGGGAATTCAATCAGCCCCAGCATTTT.

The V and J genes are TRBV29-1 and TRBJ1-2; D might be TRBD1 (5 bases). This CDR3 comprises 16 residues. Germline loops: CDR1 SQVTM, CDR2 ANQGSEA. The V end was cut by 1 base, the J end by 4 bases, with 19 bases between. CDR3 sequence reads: CSVEGGRGGFFYGYTF. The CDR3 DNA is TGCAGCGTTGAAGGGGGACGGGGAGGATTCTTCTATGGCTACACCTTC.